Here is one T cell receptor (beta chain) with its context. TCRdb's copy holds only in-frame clones and misses some; the assay was immunoSEQ multiplex PCR. The data show hundreds of thousands of clones, 55% to 75% seen once. The sample belongs to a study of shared clonotypes between healthy human individuals. Per the germline V gene, CDR1 is SQVTM and CDR2 is ANQGSEA. V dropped 5 bases and J dropped 0 bases, with 11 bases sitting between them. The CDR3 is 14 amino acids. The chain employs TRBV29-1 and TRBJ1-3; no definite D call. This clonotype was sampled from a woman aged 25-40 years in good health. The material sequenced was memory CD4+ T cells sorted from blood. Subset given: CD45RA-negative fraction. CDR3 in amino acids: CSVSPWNSGNTIYF. The DNA of the CDR3 is TGCAGCGTTAGCCCTTGGAACTCTGGAAACACCATATATTTT.